The source of this TCR beta chain is a study of graft-versus-host responses after intestinal transplantation. Overall study findings and caveats: GvH clones were identified in recipient marrow, with some first appearing in ileum or blood.

The table came from immunoSEQ multiplex PCR; TCRdb's copy has only in-frame clones and leaves some out. Found here are about 47,000 clones, approximately 92% of them singletons; the top ten hold 5% to 7%. CDR1 and CDR2 (germline): MNHEY, SVGAGI. The CDR3 contains 14 residues. V lost 2 bases and J lost 2, with 9 bases in between. Details on this clone: Its antigen is unknown.

The rearrangement uses TRBV6-5 and TRBJ2-5; D gene uncertain. Material: PBMCs, obtained about 790 days after a first intestinal transplant, on the day of a second. This TCR derives from a human patient who received an intestinal transplant, so some T cells may come from the graft donor. CDR3 region: CASSYGPNQETQYF. In DNA, the CDR3 is TGTGCCAGCAGTTACGGACCGAATCAAGAGACCCAGTACTTC.